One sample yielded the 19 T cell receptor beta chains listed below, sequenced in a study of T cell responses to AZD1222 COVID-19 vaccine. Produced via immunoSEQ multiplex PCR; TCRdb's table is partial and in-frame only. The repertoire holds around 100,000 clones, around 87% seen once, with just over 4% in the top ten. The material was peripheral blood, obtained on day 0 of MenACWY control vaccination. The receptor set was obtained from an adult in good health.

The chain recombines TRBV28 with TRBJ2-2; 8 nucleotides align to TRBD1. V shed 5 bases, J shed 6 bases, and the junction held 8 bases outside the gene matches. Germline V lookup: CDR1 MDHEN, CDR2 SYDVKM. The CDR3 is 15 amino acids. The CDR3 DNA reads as TGTGCCAGCAGTCCGGACAGGGTTGGGTCCGGGGAGCTGTTTTTT. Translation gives CASSPDRVGSGELFF.

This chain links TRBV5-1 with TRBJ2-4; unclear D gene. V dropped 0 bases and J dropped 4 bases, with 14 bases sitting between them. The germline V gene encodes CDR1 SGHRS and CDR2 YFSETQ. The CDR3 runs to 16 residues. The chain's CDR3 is CASSLGWMDGKNIQYF. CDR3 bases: TGCGCCAGCAGCTTGGGATGGATGGACGGTAAAAACATTCAGTACTTC. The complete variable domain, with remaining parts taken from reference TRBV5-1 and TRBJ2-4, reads KAGVTQTPRYLIKTRGQQVTLSCSPISGHRSVSWYQQTPGQGLQFLFEYFSETQRNKGNFPGRFSGRQFSNSRSEMNVSTLELGDSALYLCASSLGWMDGKNIQYFGAGTRLSVL.

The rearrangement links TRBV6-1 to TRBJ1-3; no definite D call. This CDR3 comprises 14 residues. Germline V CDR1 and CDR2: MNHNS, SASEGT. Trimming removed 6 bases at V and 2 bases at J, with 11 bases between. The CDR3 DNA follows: TGTGCCAGCAGCCTTAAGCCCCCTGGAAACACCATATATTTT. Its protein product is CASSLKPPGNTIYF.

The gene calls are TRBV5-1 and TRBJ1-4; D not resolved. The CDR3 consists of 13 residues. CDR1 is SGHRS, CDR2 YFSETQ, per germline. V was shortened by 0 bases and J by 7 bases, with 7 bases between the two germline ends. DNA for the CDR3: TGCGCCAGCAGCTTGGGAACGGGTGAAAAACTGTTTTTT. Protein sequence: CASSLGTGEKLFF.

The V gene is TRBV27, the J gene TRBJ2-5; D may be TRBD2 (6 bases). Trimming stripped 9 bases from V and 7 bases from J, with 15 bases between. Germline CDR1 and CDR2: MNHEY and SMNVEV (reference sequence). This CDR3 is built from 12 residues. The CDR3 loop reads CASWSGSATQYF. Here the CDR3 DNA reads TGTGCCAGTTGGTCCGGGAGCGCGACCCAGTACTTC.

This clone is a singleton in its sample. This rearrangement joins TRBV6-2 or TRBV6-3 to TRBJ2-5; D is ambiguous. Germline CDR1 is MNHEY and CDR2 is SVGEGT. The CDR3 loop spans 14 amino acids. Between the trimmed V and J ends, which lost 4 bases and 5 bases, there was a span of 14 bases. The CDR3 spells CASSFSRLGETQYF. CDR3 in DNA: TGTGCCAGCAGTTTCAGCCGACTCGGGGAGACCCAGTACTTC.

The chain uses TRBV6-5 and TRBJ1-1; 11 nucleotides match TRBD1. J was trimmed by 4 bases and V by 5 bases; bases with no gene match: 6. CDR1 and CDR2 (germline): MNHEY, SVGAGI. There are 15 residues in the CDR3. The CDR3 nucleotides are TGTGCCAGCAGTCAGTGGACAGGGGGCTTCACTGAAGCTTTCTTT. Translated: CASSQWTGGFTEAFF.

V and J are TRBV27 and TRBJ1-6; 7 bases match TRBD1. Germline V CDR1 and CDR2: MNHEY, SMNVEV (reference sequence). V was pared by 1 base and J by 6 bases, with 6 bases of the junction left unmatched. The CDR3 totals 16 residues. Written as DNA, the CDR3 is TGTGCCAGCAGTTTATATCCGAGACAGGGTAATTCACCCCTCCACTTT. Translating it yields CASSLYPRQGNSPLHF.

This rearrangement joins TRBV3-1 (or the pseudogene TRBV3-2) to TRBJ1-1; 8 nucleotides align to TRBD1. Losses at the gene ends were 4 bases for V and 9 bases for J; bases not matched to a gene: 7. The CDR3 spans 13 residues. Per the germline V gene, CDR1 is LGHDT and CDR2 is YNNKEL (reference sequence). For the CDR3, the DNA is TGTGCCAGCAGCCGGACAGGGTGGTGGAAAGCTTTCTTT. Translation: CASSRTGWWKAFF.

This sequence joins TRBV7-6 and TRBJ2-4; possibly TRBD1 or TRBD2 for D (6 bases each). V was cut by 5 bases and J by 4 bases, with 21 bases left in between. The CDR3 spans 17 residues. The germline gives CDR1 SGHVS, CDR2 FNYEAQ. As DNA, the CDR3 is TGTGCCAGCAGCCCCCTGTTTCGGGCGGGGACAAAAAACATTCAGTACTTC. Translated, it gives CASSPLFRAGTKNIQYF. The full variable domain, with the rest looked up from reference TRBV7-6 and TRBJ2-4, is GAGVSQSPRYKVTKRGQDVALRCDPISGHVSLYWYRQALGQGPEFLTYFNYEAQQDKSGLPNDRFSAERPEGSISTLTIQRTEQRDSAMYRCASSPLFRAGTKNIQYFGAGTRLSVL.

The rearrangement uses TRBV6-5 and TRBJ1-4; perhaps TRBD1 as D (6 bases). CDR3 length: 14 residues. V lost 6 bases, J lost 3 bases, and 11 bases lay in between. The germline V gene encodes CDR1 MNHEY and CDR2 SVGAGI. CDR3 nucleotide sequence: TGTGCCAGCAGCCAGGGGCTAGCTAATGAAAAACTGTTTTTT. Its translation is CASSQGLANEKLFF.

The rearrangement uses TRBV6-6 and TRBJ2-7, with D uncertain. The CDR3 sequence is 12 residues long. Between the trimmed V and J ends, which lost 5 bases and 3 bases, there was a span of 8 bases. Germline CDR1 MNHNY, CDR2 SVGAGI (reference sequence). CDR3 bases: TGTGCCAGCAGTCCTCCCAGCTACGAGCAGTACTTC. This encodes CASSPPSYEQYF.

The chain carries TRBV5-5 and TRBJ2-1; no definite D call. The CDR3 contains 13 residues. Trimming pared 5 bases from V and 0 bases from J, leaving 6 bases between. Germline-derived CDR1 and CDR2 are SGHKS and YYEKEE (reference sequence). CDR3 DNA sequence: TGTGCCAGCAGTGTCGCCTCCTACAATGAGCAGTTCTTC. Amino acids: CASSVASYNEQFF.

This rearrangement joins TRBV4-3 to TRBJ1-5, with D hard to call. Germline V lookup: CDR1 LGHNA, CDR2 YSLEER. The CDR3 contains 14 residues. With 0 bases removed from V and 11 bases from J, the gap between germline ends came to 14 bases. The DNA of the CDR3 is TGCGCCAGCAGCCAAGATCACCGATCGTCGGCCCAGCATTTT. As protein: CASSQDHRSSAQHF.

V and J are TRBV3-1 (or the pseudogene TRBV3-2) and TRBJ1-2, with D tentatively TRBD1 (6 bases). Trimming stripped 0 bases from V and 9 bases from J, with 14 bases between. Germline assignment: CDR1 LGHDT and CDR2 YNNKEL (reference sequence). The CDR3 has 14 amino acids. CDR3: CASSQDRGGDRYTF. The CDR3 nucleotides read TGTGCCAGCAGCCAAGACAGGGGCGGCGACCGCTACACCTTC.

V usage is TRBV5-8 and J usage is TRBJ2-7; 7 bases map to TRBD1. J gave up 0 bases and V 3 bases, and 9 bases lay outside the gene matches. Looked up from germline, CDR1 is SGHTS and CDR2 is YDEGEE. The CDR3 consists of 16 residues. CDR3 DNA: TGTGCCAGCAGCTCGTTGCGCCGGGACAGCTCCTACGAGCAGTACTTC. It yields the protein CASSSLRRDSSYEQYF.

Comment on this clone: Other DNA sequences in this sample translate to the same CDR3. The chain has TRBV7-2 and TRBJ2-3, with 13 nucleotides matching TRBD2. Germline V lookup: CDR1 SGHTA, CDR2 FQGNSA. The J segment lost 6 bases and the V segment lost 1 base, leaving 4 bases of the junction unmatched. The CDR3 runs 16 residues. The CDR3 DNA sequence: TGTGCCAGCAGCTTAGGACTAGCGGGGGGTTCTGATACGCAGTATTTT. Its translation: CASSLGLAGGSDTQYF.

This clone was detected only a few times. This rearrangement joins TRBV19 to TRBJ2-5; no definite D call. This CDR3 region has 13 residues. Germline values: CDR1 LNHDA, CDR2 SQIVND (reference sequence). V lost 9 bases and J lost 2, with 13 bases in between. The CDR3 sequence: CASSNGRQETQYF. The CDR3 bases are TGTGCCAGCTCTAACGGACGGCAAGAGACCCAGTACTTC.

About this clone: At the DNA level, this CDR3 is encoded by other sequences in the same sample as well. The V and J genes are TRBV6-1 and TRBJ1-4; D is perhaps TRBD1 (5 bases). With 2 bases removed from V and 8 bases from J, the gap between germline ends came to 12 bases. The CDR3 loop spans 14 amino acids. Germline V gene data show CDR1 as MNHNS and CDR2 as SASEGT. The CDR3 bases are TGTGCCAGCAGTGAACTGACAGTCCGGGAAAAACTGTTTTTT. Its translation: CASSELTVREKLFF.